This TCR beta chain is from a study of neoadjuvant anti-PD-1 for oral cavity cancer. General study results and limits: Each response group had just a few patients in TCR analyses. Higher pretreatment blood Treg/Th17 ratios correlated with higher pretreatment blood and lower post-treatment tumor TCRbeta clonality.

Time point noted: after neoadjuvant nivolumab, at surgical resection. The germline V gene has CDR1 SGHRS and CDR2 YFSETQ. The CDR3 runs to 14 residues. V dropped 4 bases and J dropped 7; count of bases not matched to a gene: 8. The data were produced by immunoSEQ multiplex PCR, yet TCRdb's version contains in-frame clones alone and is incomplete. The sample carries over 65,000 clones, 70% to 90% recorded once. For this clone: Its antigen is undetermined.

Sample: PBMCs, taken after nivolumab (anti-PD-1) treatment. The source is a person aged 35-79 years with oral cavity squamous cell carcinoma. The rearrangement joins TRBV5-1 to TRBJ1-2, with TRBD1 matching 9 bases. CDR3 loop: CASSGRTDRGGYTF. DNA for the CDR3: TGCGCCAGCAGCGGCCGGACGGACAGGGGTGGCTACACCTTC.